One sample yielded the 26 T cell receptor beta chains listed below, sequenced in a study of blood T cell repertoires in COVID-19. The table came from immunoSEQ multiplex PCR; TCRdb's copy has only in-frame clones and leaves some out. The sample has tens of thousands of clones; more than 70% are singletons. The specimen was peripheral blood. Every receptor here comes from a man between 65 and 85 years old with acute or convalescent COVID-19.

The chain joins TRBV7-2 to TRBJ1-2, with TRBD1 matching over 7 bases. The germline CDR1 and CDR2 sequences are SGHTA and FQGNSA. With 5 bases clipped from V and 8 bases from J, the junction kept 5 bases outside the gene matches. This CDR3 comprises 12 residues. In DNA form, the CDR3 reads TGTGCCAGCAGCGACAGGGCGAAGGGCTACACCTTC. Protein: CASSDRAKGYTF.

The chain combines TRBV4-3 with TRBJ2-2, with 11 bases identical to TRBD1. The CDR3 totals 16 residues. V was pared by 1 base and J by 8 bases, with 6 bases of the junction left unmatched. Germline CDR1 is LGHNA and CDR2 is YSLEER. The CDR3 coding sequence is TGCGCCAGCAGCCAAGTACAGGACAGGGGGCGGGGGGAGCTGTTTTTT. Amino acids: CASSQVQDRGRGELFF.

This chain connects TRBV19 to TRBJ2-1; 14 nucleotides agree with TRBD2. The CDR3 covers 16 residues. The germline V gene has CDR1 LNHDA and CDR2 SQIVND (reference sequence). With V trimmed by 0 bases and J by 9 bases, 4 bases remained unmatched. The chain's CDR3 is CASSIEGLAGALEQFF. DNA for the CDR3: TGTGCCAGTAGTATAGAGGGACTAGCGGGGGCGCTTGAGCAGTTCTTC.

This clone appeared once. This rearrangement joins TRBV5-6 to TRBJ1-5; D might be TRBD1 (5 bases). This CDR3 spans 15 amino acids. Trimming removed 2 bases from V and 4 bases from J, with 13 bases in between. Germline-derived CDR1 and CDR2 are SGHDT and YYEEEE. The CDR3 DNA is TGTGCCAGCAGCTTAAGACAGATCGGGAATCAGCCCCAGCATTTT. Its translation: CASSLRQIGNQPQHF.

This clone is medium-sized. The V call is TRBV4-3, the J call TRBJ2-3; unclear D gene. The V gene lost 0 bases and the J gene lost 5 bases, with 6 bases spanning the gap. CDR1 LGHNA and CDR2 YSLEER come from the germline V gene. The CDR3 sequence is 13 residues long. DNA for the CDR3: TGCGCCAGCAGCCAAGATCGAGTAGATACGCAGTATTTT. As protein: CASSQDRVDTQYF.

The CDR3 nucleotides are TGTGCCAGTAGTAAACAGGGAAATGGGTTAAGTCAGCCCCAGCATTTT. Protein: CASSKQGNGLSQPQHF. This sequence joins TRBV19 and TRBJ1-5; TRBD1 might be the D (6 bases). Trimming stripped 4 bases from V and 6 bases from J, with 19 bases between. This CDR3 is 16 amino acids long. Germline V gene lookup returns CDR1 LNHDA and CDR2 SQIVND (reference sequence). The whole variable domain, filled in from reference TRBV19 and TRBJ1-5, reads DGGITQSPKYLFRKEGQNVTLSCEQNLNHDAMYWYRQDPGQGLRLIYYSQIVNDFQKGDIAEGYSVSREKKESFPLTVTSAQKNPTAFYLCASSKQGNGLSQPQHFGDGTRLSIL.

This clone was detected only a few times. The gene calls are TRBV18 and TRBJ1-1; 7 nucleotides match TRBD1. This CDR3 spans 14 amino acids. With 3 bases clipped from V and 3 bases from J, the junction kept 4 bases outside the gene matches. Germline V CDR1 and CDR2: KGHSH, LQKENI. CDR3 nucleotides: TGTGCCAGCTCACCGGGACAGATGCACACTGAAGCTTTCTTT. Translation gives CASSPGQMHTEAFF.

The rearrangement joins TRBV11-2 to TRBJ1-2; D is perhaps TRBD1 (5 bases). V was trimmed by 4 bases and J by 4 bases, leaving 16 bases between them. Looked up from germline, CDR1 is SGHAT and CDR2 is FQNNGV. The CDR3 extends over 15 amino acids. This chain's CDR3 is CASSSTLQAAYGYTF. CDR3 DNA sequence: TGTGCCAGCAGCTCCACGCTACAGGCAGCCTATGGCTACACCTTC.

The V gene is TRBV9, the J gene TRBJ2-2; 10 nucleotides agree with TRBD1. CDR1 is SGDLS and CDR2 is YYNGEE in the germline V gene. Losses at the gene ends were 0 bases for V and 4 bases for J; bases not matched to a gene: 3. The CDR3 extends over 16 amino acids. Written as DNA, the CDR3 is TGTGCCAGCAGCGTAGGGACAGGGGGGGGCACCGGGGAGCTGTTTTTT. Residues: CASSVGTGGGTGELFF.

V usage is TRBV27 and J usage is TRBJ1-5; 11 nucleotides line up with TRBD1. J was trimmed by 2 bases and V by 3 bases; bases with no gene match: 3. The CDR3 covers 16 residues. CDR1 MNHEY and CDR2 SMNVEV come from the germline V gene (reference sequence). The CDR3 DNA sequence: TGTGCCAGCAGTTTGTGGGGACAGGGGGGCAATCAGCCCCAGCATTTT. It encodes CASSLWGQGGNQPQHF.

The chain employs TRBV30 and TRBJ1-1; 7 nucleotides align to TRBD1. The germline CDR1 and CDR2 sequences are GTSNPN and SVGIG (reference sequence). CDR3 length: 13 residues. Unmatched junction bases numbered 2, after V lost 4 bases and J lost 0 bases. The CDR3: CAWTGQVNTEAFF. The CDR3 nucleotides are TGTGCCTGGACCGGACAGGTGAACACTGAAGCTTTCTTT.

This clone was recorded once. This chain connects TRBV4-1 to TRBJ1-6, with TRBD1 matching 9 bases. Germline V lookup: CDR1 MGHRA, CDR2 YSYEKL. The CDR3 contains 16 residues. Trimming at V came to 0 bases and at J to 11 bases, leaving 8 bases not matched to a gene. The CDR3 region is CASSQEVTGGKPPLHF. The CDR3 DNA reads as TGCGCCAGCAGCCAAGAAGTGACAGGGGGGAAGCCACCCCTCCACTTT.

The chain recombines TRBV28 with TRBJ2-5; D may be TRBD1 (6 bases). Deletions cut 10 bases from V and 5 bases from J, with 17 bases between. Germline-derived CDR1 and CDR2 are MDHEN and SYDVKM. The CDR3 covers 13 residues. CDR3 DNA: TGTGCCATTAGGGGGAGTGGTGGGGAGACCCAGTACTTC. It encodes CAIRGSGGETQYF.

The chain joins TRBV5-4 to TRBJ1-2, with D maybe TRBD1 (6 bases). Germline CDR1 is SGHNT and CDR2 is YYREEE (reference sequence). This CDR3 region has 13 residues. V was clipped by 0 bases and J by 8 bases, with 11 bases between them. The CDR3 region is CASSLETGGGYTF. DNA for the CDR3: TGTGCCAGCAGCTTGGAGACAGGAGGAGGCTACACCTTC.

This chain joins TRBV4-3 and TRBJ1-4, with 10 bases aligning to TRBD1. The CDR3 length is 15 residues. Trimming removed 1 base from V and 7 bases from J; junction bases left unmatched: 3. Per germline, CDR1 LGHNA and CDR2 YSLEER. The CDR3 is CASSQVGTGVEKLFF. The CDR3 nucleotides read TGCGCCAGCAGCCAAGTAGGGACAGGGGTTGAAAAACTGTTTTTT.

V usage is TRBV7-6 and J usage is TRBJ2-7; no clear D. Per germline, CDR1 SGHVS and CDR2 FNYEAQ. There are 13 residues in the CDR3. Trimming pared 1 base from V and 3 bases from J, leaving 7 bases between. DNA for the CDR3: TGTGCCAGCAGCTTAGGTCAGTTCTACGAGCAGTACTTC. This encodes CASSLGQFYEQYF.

In this sample, this clone turned up a few times. This chain joins TRBV7-2 and TRBJ2-7; 8 bases fit TRBD1. V trimming: 1 base; J trimming: 3 bases; junction bases outside the gene matches: 2. The CDR3 contains 14 residues. CDR1 SGHTA and CDR2 FQGNSA come from the germline V gene. CDR3: CASSLVGTGYEQYF. The CDR3 nucleotides are TGTGCCAGCAGCTTAGTCGGGACAGGCTACGAGCAGTACTTC.

This chain joins TRBV19 and TRBJ1-1; TRBD1 aligns across 7 bases. In germline, CDR1 is LNHDA, CDR2 SQIVND (reference sequence). V lost 6 bases, J lost 8 bases, and 3 bases stayed unmatched. The CDR3 spans 11 residues. CDR3 residues: CASRTTGEAFF. The CDR3 region has the DNA TGTGCCAGTAGAACGACAGGGGAAGCTTTCTTT.

This chain connects TRBV21-1 to TRBJ1-5. TRBV21-1 is designated a pseudogene. The CDR3 consists of 16 residues. The CDR3 here is CASSKARSISNQPQHF. For the CDR3, the DNA is TGTGCCAGCAGCAAAGCGAGGAGTATTAGCAATCAGCCCCAGCATTTT.

The chain has TRBV30 and TRBJ2-7, with 10 bases lining up with TRBD1. V lost 0 bases and J lost 4; bases outside the gene matches: 3. CDR3 length: 14 residues. Germline V gives CDR1 GTSNPN, CDR2 SVGIG (reference sequence). For the CDR3, the DNA is TGTGCCTGGAGTGTGGACAGGGGGTCGTACGAGCAGTACTTC. It is translated as CAWSVDRGSYEQYF. Full variable domain (rest looked up from reference TRBV30 and TRBJ2-7): SQTIHQWPATLVQPVGSPLSLECTVEGTSNPNLYWYRQAAGRGLQLLFYSVGIGQISSEVPQNLSASRPQDRQFILSSKKLLLSDSGFYLCAWSVDRGSYEQYFGPGTRLTVT.

This clone was observed once. V gene TRBV6-6 combines with J gene TRBJ1-5; D remains unclear. The CDR3 has 16 residues. Looked up from germline, CDR1 is MNHNY and CDR2 is SVGAGI (reference sequence). Trimming pared 2 bases from V and 0 bases from J, leaving 11 bases between. The CDR3 bases are TGTGCCAGCAGTTACATGGCGGCTTATAGCAATCAGCCCCAGCATTTT. Translated: CASSYMAAYSNQPQHF.

This sequence joins TRBV5-4 and TRBJ1-5; a possible D gene is TRBD1 (5 bases). V was cut by 5 bases and J by 5 bases, with 14 bases left in between. The germline V gene has CDR1 SGHNT and CDR2 YYREEE (reference sequence). This CDR3 comprises 14 residues. CDR3 loop: CASSWRGEDQPQHF. In DNA form, the CDR3 reads TGTGCCAGCAGTTGGCGGGGGGAAGATCAGCCCCAGCATTTT.

The rearrangement joins TRBV6-5 to TRBJ1-2, with 8 bases that match TRBD1. The CDR3 spans 12 residues. CDR1 and CDR2 from the germline V gene are MNHEY and SVGAGI. V lost 7 bases, J lost 8 bases, and 6 bases stayed unmatched. This CDR3 is CASKGTGQGYTF. The CDR3 DNA reads TGTGCCAGCAAAGGGACAGGCCAAGGCTACACCTTC.

The sample holds a few counts of this clone. The CDR3 spells CASSQGRNYGYTF. CDR3 in DNA: TGCGCCAGCAGCCAAGGGAGGAACTATGGCTACACCTTC. The chain recombines TRBV4-1 with TRBJ1-2; D remains unclear. This CDR3 spans 13 amino acids. Germline-derived CDR1 and CDR2 are MGHRA and YSYEKL. The V gene lost 1 base and the J gene lost 2 bases, with 5 bases spanning the gap.

V usage is TRBV7-2 and J usage is TRBJ2-7; 10 bases line up with TRBD2. The CDR3 sequence is 18 residues long. Germline lookup yields CDR1 SGHTA and CDR2 FQGNSA. J gave up 3 bases and V 2 bases, and 13 bases lay outside the gene matches. CDR3 sequence (DNA): TGTGCCAGCAGCTTATCGTCCCTAGCGGGGGTAAGACACTACGAGCAGTACTTC. Its protein is CASSLSSLAGVRHYEQYF.

Concerning this clone itself: This same CDR3 is encoded by further DNA sequences in the sample. The V call is TRBV11-2, the J call TRBJ2-7, with 10 bases that match TRBD1. From germline, CDR1 is SGHAT and CDR2 FQNNGV. The V gene end was trimmed by 5 bases and the J gene end by 2 bases; junction bases not matched to a gene: 3. The CDR3 has 14 residues. CDR3 sequence (DNA): TGTGCCAGCAGCACCGGGACAGGGGCCTACGAGCAGTACTTC. As protein: CASSTGTGAYEQYF.